These 10 T cell receptor beta chains were sequenced from one sample in a study of human T cells and chemical hapten exposure. Time point of the sample: patch test 1, 2 weeks after DPC sensitization. The treatment: therapeutic diphenylcyclopropenone sensitization with weekly scalp DPC. TCRdb re-derived calls from the RACE reads in MiXCR, one entry per CDR3 protein. This sample carries approximately 340,000 distinct CDR3 sequences, roughly 6.9% of them seen once, and the ten largest clones take 7% to 10%. The material sequenced was whole blood, taken in connection with sensitization to the hapten diphenylcyclopropenone (DPC). The receptor set was obtained from a young woman with alopecia areata. Some clones in this sample may be carry-over from other donors' samples.

This clonotype showed up many times. The chain couples TRBV6-6 to TRBJ2-7; D remains ambiguous. The germline gives CDR1 MNHNY, CDR2 SVGAGI (reference sequence). The CDR3 length is 16 residues. V was pared by 0 bases and J by 0 bases, with 12 bases between. DNA of the CDR3: TGTGCCAGCAGTTACTCTCGGGTCTCGGGCTCCTACGAGCAGTACTTC. Translation: CASSYSRVSGSYEQYF.

The chain employs TRBV2 and TRBJ2-3; tentative D call: TRBD2 (6 bases). Trimming took off 6 bases at V and 4 bases at J, with 14 bases between the two ends. Per germline, CDR1 SNHLY and CDR2 FYNNEI. The CDR3 extends over 14 amino acids. The CDR3 is CASRQLAVSDTQYF. The DNA of the CDR3 is TGTGCCAGCAGGCAACTAGCAGTTTCAGATACGCAGTATTTT.

The chain links TRBV9 to TRBJ1-2; D remains unclear. Trimming stripped 0 bases from V and 1 base from J, with 16 bases between. The CDR3 has 17 residues. CDR1 and CDR2 (germline): SGDLS, YYNGEE. CDR3 sequence: CASSVGTELRFNYGYTF. CDR3 coding DNA: TGTGCCAGCAGCGTAGGCACCGAGCTAAGGTTTAACTATGGCTACACCTTC.

This clonotype has at least ten counts. The rearrangement uses TRBV10-3 and TRBJ1-5; D is undetermined. Trimming stripped 8 bases from V and 5 bases from J, with 19 bases between. Per the germline V gene, CDR1 is ENHRY and CDR2 is SYGVKD. This CDR3 spans 15 amino acids. The CDR3 bases are TGTGCCATCGGGGATGGGGAAGGAGGCCATCAGCCCCAGCATTTT. Its protein product is CAIGDGEGGHQPQHF.

This clonotype was counted ten times or more. This chain links TRBV6-5 with TRBJ2-1; 9 bases match TRBD2. CDR1 is MNHEY, CDR2 SVGAGI, per germline. The length of the CDR3 is 16 residues. The trim removed 0 bases at V and 8 bases at J, leaving 8 bases unmatched. The CDR3, as DNA: TGTGCCAGCAGTTACTCATTAGTAGCGGGGGAGGATGAGCAGTTCTTC. It is translated as CASSYSLVAGEDEQFF.

The chain links TRBV28 to TRBJ2-2; no firm D call. The V end was cut by 8 bases, the J end by 3 bases, with 7 bases between. CDR3 length: 12 residues. CDR1 is MDHEN, CDR2 SYDVKM, per germline. CDR3 in DNA: TGTGCCAGCGAACCTGACACCGGGGAGCTGTTTTTT. It is translated as CASEPDTGELFF.

This clonotype was seen many times. The chain recombines TRBV27 with TRBJ2-3; D not resolved. The V end was cut by 3 bases, the J end by 0 bases, with 7 bases between. CDR1 and CDR2 (germline): MNHEY, SMNVEV (reference sequence). This CDR3 region has 14 residues. DNA for the CDR3: TGTGCCAGCAGTTTTAAGGCTAGCACAGATACGCAGTATTTT. Translated: CASSFKASTDTQYF.

At least ten counts were recorded for this clonotype. This chain uses TRBV13 with TRBJ2-5; D might be TRBD1 (6 bases). The length of the CDR3 is 19 residues. V was shortened by 0 bases and J by 4 bases, with 24 bases between the two germline ends. CDR1 is PRHDT and CDR2 is FYEKMQ in the germline V gene (reference sequence). CDR3: CASSLGRPRIRGLGETQYF. DNA of the CDR3: TGTGCCAGCAGCTTAGGACGACCTCGAATCAGGGGCCTGGGAGAGACCCAGTACTTC.

This clonotype was seen ten or more times. V gene TRBV7-9 combines with J gene TRBJ2-1, with 9 bases aligning to TRBD2. Germline V gene data show CDR1 as SEHNR and CDR2 as FQNEAQ (reference sequence). J lost 4 bases, V lost 4 bases, and 11 bases had no gene match. The CDR3 is 17 residues long. The CDR3 here is CASSSGAGGIWYNEQFF. The DNA for the CDR3 is TGTGCCAGCAGCTCCGGAGCGGGGGGTATTTGGTACAATGAGCAGTTCTTC.

V and J are TRBV3-1 and TRBJ2-5; 7 bases are a match to TRBD2. From germline, CDR1 is LGHDT and CDR2 YNNKEL (reference sequence). The V gene end was trimmed by 0 bases and the J gene end by 6 bases; junction bases not matched to a gene: 16. The CDR3 runs 18 residues. CDR3 residues: CASSQEWGLTIAHKTQYF. The CDR3 DNA reads TGTGCCAGCAGCCAAGAATGGGGACTAACTATAGCTCACAAGACCCAGTACTTC.